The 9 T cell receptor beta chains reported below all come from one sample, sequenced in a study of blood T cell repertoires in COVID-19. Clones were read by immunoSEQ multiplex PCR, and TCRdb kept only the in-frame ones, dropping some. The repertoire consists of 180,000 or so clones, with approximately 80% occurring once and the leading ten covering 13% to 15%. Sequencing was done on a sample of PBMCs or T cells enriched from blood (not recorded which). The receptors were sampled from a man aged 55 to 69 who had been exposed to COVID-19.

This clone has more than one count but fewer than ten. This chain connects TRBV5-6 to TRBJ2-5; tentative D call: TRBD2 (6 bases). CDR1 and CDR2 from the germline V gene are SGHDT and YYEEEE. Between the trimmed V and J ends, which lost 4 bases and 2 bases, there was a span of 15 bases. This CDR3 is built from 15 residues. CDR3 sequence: CASSPAGLIQETQYF. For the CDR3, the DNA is TGTGCCAGCAGCCCAGCGGGCCTAATACAAGAGACCCAGTACTTC. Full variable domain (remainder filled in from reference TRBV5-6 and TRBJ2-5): DAGVTQSPTHLIKTRGQQVTLRCSPKSGHDTVSWYQQALGQGPQFIFQYYEEEERQRGNFPDRFSGHQFPNYSSELNVNALLLGDSALYLCASSPAGLIQETQYFGPGTRLLVL.

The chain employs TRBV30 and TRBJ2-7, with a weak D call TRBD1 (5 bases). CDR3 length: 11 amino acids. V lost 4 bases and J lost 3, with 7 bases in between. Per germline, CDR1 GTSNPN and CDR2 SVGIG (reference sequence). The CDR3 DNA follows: TGTGCCTGGACCGACAGCTACGAGCAGTACTTC. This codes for CAWTDSYEQYF.

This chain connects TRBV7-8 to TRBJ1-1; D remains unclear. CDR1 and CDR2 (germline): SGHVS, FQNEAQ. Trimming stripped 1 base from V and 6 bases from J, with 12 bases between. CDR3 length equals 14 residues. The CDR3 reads CASSLVRGPAEAFF. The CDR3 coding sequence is TGTGCCAGCAGCTTAGTACGCGGTCCGGCTGAAGCTTTCTTT.

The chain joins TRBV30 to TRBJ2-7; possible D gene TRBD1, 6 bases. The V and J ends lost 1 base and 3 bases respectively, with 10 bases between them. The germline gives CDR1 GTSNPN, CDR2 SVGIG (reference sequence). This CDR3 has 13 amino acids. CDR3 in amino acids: CAWSEDRFYEQYF. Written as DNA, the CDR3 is TGTGCCTGGAGTGAGGACAGATTCTACGAGCAGTACTTC.

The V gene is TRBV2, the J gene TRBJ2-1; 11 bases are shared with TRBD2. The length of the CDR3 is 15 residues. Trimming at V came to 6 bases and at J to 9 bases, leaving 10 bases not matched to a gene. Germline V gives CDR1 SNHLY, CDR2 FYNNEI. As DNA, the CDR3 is TGTGCCAGCAGGGAACTAGCGGGAGTTCACGGTGAGCAGTTCTTC. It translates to CASRELAGVHGEQFF.

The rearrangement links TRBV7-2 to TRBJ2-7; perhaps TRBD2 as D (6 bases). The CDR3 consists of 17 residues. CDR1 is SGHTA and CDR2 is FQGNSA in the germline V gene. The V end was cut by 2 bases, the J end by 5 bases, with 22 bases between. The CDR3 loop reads CASSLKPLNGRGDEQYF. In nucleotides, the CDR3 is TGTGCCAGCAGCTTAAAGCCTCTTAACGGGAGAGGGGACGAGCAGTACTTC. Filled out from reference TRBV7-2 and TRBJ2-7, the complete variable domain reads GAGVSQSPSNKVTEKGKDVELRCDPISGHTALYWYRQSLGQGLEFLIYFQGNSAPDKSGLPSDRFSAERTGGSVSTLTIQRTQQEDSAVYLCASSLKPLNGRGDEQYFGPGTRLTVT.

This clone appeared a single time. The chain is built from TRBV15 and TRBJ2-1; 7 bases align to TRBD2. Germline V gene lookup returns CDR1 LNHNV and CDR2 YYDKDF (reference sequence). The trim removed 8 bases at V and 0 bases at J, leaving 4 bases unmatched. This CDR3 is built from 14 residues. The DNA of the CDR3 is TGTGCCACCGGATGGACTAGCTCCTACAATGAGCAGTTCTTC. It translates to CATGWTSSYNEQFF. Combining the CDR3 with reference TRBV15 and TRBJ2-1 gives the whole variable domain DAMVIQNPRYQVTQFGKPVTLSCSQTLNHNVMYWYQQKSSQAPKLLFHYYDKDFNNEADTPDNFQSRRPNTSFCFLDIRSPGLGDTAMYLCATGWTSSYNEQFFGPGTRLTVL.

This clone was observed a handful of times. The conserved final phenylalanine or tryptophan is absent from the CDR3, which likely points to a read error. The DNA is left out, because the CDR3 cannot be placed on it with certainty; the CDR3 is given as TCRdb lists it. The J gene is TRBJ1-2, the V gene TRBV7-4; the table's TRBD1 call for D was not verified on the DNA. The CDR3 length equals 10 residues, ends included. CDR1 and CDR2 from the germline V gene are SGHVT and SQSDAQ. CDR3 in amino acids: CASSLGETGR.

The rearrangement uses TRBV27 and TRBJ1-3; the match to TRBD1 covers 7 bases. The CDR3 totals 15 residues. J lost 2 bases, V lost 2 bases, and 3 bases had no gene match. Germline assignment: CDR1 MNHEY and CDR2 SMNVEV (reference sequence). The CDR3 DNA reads TGTGCCAGCAGTTTACTGCAGGGGGCTGGAAACACCATATATTTT. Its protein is CASSLLQGAGNTIYF.